This T cell receptor (beta chain) was identified in a study of T cells after yellow fever vaccination. Trimming cost V 3 bases and J 5 bases, with 14 bases left between them. In germline, CDR1 is SNHLY, CDR2 FYNNEI. There are 15 residues in the CDR3. The study's findings and limits: On re-exposure, the response was weaker but peaked faster, at day 5 versus 15. Bulk-population clonotypes that are abundant could appear as contaminants in FACS-sorted repertoires. Among primary-vaccination clones, most reappeared after the booster, at 95% to 96% for CD4 and around 90% for CD8.

TCRdb passed the 5' RACE reads through MiXCR, listing each CDR3 protein once. The data hold 360,000 or so distinct CDR3 sequences, with 11% observed a single time. Only a few counts were recorded for this clonotype. The antigen remains undetermined. Source: PBMCs, taken on the day of the first yellow fever vaccination. The clonotype originates from a man between 18 and 29 years old who received the YFV17D yellow fever vaccine. The V and J genes are TRBV2 and TRBJ2-4; a possible D gene is TRBD1 (5 bases). The CDR3 nucleotides read TGTGCCAGCAGTGAGGCAGGGAATGAGGAAAACATTCAGTACTTC. Translated: CASSEAGNEENIQYF. The complete variable domain, with remaining parts taken from reference TRBV2 and TRBJ2-4, reads EPEVTQTPSHQVTQMGQEVILRCVPISNHLYFYWYRQILGQKVEFLVSFYNNEISEKSEIFDDQFSVERPDGSNFTLKIRSTKLEDSAMYFCASSEAGNEENIQYFGAGTRLSVL.